The present T cell receptor beta chain was sequenced within a study of shared clonotypes between healthy human individuals. Whole-study findings and limits: Compared with clonotypes that all four donors shared, non-shared clonotypes had lower generation probabilities.

Germline trimming cut 5 bases from V and 2 bases from J; bases unmatched to any gene: 8. The V gene's germline CDR1 is MNHEY and CDR2 SVGAGI. The CDR3 runs 15 residues. Original methodology: Junction-only sequences produced by ImmunoSEQ had no quality scores, so filtering differed. Assay: immunoSEQ multiplex PCR; the TCRdb copy retains only in-frame clones and omits some. V, J and clone size derive from that table, while D and trimming were established from the DNA sequence. The sample contains 2 million to 3 million clones, roughly 93% of which appear only once. As for this clone: Its specificity is unknown.

The clonotype comes from a man aged 18 to 35 in good health. Some clones in this sample may be carry-over from other donors' samples. The sequencing input was naive CD4+ T cells from PBMCs. This sample's subset: CD45RA+ positively selected. The genes are TRBV6-5 and TRBJ1-2; TRBD1 matches at 7 bases. Here the CDR3 reads CASSPGDSKNYGYTF. The CDR3 bases are TGTGCCAGCAGTCCCGGGGACAGCAAGAACTATGGCTACACCTTC.